This T cell receptor beta chain was retrieved from a study of T cells in localized non-small cell lung cancer. Study-level findings and limits: Those with higher blood T cell density had longer overall survival. Turning up in adjacent lung were a median around 58 of the top 100 tumor clones.

As for this clone: The target antigen is unknown.

Clones were read by immunoSEQ multiplex PCR, and TCRdb kept only the in-frame ones, dropping some. The profile shows tens of thousands of clones, 88% of them singletons. The sample here was peripheral blood, taken before any cancer treatment. The receptor was isolated from a woman aged 40 to 75 with stage I squamous cell lung carcinoma.

In DNA form, the CDR3 reads TGTGCCAGCAACCCAATAGCGGGGGGAAAGGTATACAATGAGCAGTTCTTC. Amino acid sequence: CASNPIAGGKVYNEQFF. This rearrangement joins TRBV5-4 to TRBJ2-1, with TRBD2 matching 10 bases. The germline V gene encodes CDR1 SGHNT and CDR2 YYREEE (reference sequence). With 6 bases clipped from V and 4 bases from J, the junction kept 13 bases outside the gene matches. The CDR3 extends over 17 amino acids. Full variable domain (missing parts from reference TRBV5-4 and TRBJ2-1): ETGVTQSPTHLIKTRGQQVTLRCSSQSGHNTVSWYQQALGQGPQFIFQYYREEENGRGNFPPRFSGLQFPNYSSELNVNALELDDSALYLCASNPIAGGKVYNEQFFGPGTRLTVL.